Detailed here is one T cell receptor beta chain. The table came from immunoSEQ multiplex PCR; TCRdb's copy has only in-frame clones and leaves some out. The profile covers approximately 840,000 clones, with just over 95% appearing a single time and over 0.2% taken by the ten largest. The sample comes from a study of shared clonotypes between healthy human individuals. Germline CDR1 and CDR2: MDHEN and SYDVKM. The CDR3 runs 13 residues. The V end lost 5 bases, the J end lost 7 bases, and 15 bases lay between the germline ends. Terminally differentiated effector memory CD45RA+ cells were left out of the naive CD8 fraction, which was CD45RO-negative and positively selected for CCR7.

The sample consisted of naive CD8+ T cells sorted from blood. The sequence was collected from a man aged 30 to 45 in good health. The V call is TRBV28, the J call TRBJ2-7; D is perhaps TRBD1 (6 bases). The CDR3 region has the DNA TGTGCCAGCAGTAGAGGGGGAGAGTCGGAGCAGTACTTC. Translated: CASSRGGESEQYF.